The following is a T cell receptor (beta chain) sequence with its context. Its target is unknown. Germline loops: CDR1 SGHVS, CDR2 FNYEAQ. The CDR3 loop spans 15 amino acids. Trimming took off 4 bases at V and 7 bases at J, with 17 bases between the two ends. This entry comes from a study of shared clonotypes between healthy human individuals. General study findings and limits: Inspection by rarefaction showed sorted-subset sequencing to be incomplete despite large depth.

Here immunoSEQ multiplex PCR was the method, and the copy in TCRdb shows in-frame clones only, minus some. The data show over a million clones, 95% to 99% seen once. The chain carries TRBV7-6 and TRBJ2-1, with D perhaps TRBD1 or TRBD2 (5 bases each). The sequenced sample consisted of naive CD4+ T cells sorted from blood. Subset reported: CD45RA+ positively selected. The TCR was taken from a man younger than 45 in good health. The CDR3 DNA reads as TGTGCCAGCAGCTCTCCCCCGGGACCGGCGAATGAGCAGTTCTTC. Amino acid sequence: CASSSPPGPANEQFF.